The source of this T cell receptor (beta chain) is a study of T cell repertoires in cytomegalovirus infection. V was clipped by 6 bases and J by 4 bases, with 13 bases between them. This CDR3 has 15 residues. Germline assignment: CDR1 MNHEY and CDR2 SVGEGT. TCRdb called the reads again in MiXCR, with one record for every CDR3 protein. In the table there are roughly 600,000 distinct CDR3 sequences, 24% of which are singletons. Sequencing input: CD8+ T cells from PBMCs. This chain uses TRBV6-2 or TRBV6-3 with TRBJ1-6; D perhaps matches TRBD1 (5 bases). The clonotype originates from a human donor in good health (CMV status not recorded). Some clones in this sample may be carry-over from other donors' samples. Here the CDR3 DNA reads TGTGCCAGCAGCGGACTGACAGCTTATAATTCACCCCTCCACTTT. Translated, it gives CASSGLTAYNSPLHF.